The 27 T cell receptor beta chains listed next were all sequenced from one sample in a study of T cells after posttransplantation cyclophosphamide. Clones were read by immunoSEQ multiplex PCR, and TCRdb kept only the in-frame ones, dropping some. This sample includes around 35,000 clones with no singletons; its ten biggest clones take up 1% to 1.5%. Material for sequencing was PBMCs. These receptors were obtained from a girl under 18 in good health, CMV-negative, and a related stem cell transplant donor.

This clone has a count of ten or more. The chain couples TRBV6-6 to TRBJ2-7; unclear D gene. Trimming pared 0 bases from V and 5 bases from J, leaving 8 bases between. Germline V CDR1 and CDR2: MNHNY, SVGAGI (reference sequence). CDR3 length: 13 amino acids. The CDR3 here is CASSYSARDEQYF. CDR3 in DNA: TGTGCCAGCAGTTACTCGGCTCGTGACGAGCAGTACTTC.

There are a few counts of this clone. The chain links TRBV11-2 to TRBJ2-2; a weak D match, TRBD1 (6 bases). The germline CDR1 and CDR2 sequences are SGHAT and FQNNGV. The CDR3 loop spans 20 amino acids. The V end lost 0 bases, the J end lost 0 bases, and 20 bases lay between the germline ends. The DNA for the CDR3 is TGTGCCAGCAGCTTAGATCATTTTAGTAGGGGGATTCCGAACACCGGGGAGCTGTTTTTT. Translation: CASSLDHFSRGIPNTGELFF. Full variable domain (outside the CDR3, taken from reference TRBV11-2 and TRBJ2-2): EAGVAQSPRYKIIEKRQSVAFWCNPISGHATLYWYQQILGQGPKLLIQFQNNGVVDDSQLPKDRFSAERLKGVDSTLKIQPAKLEDSAVYLCASSLDHFSRGIPNTGELFFGEGSRLTVL.

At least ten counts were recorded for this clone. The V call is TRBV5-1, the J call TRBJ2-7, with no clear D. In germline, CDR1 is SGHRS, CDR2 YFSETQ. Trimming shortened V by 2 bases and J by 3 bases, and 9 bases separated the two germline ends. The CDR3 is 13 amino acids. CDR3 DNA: TGCGCCAGCAGCTTTGCACTGAGCTACGAGCAGTACTTC. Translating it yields CASSFALSYEQYF.

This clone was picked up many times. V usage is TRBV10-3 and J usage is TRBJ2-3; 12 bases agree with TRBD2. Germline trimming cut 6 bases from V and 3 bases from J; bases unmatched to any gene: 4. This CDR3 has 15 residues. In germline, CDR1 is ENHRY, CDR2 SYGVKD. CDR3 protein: CAISPGTSGTDTQYF. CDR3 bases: TGTGCCATCAGCCCCGGGACTAGCGGGACAGATACGCAGTATTTT.

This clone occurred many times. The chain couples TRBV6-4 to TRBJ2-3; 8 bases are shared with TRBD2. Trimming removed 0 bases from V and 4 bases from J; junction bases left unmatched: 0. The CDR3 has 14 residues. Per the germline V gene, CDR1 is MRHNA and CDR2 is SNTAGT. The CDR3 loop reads CASSDSSGADTQYF. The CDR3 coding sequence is TGTGCCAGCAGTGACTCTAGCGGGGCAGATACGCAGTATTTT.

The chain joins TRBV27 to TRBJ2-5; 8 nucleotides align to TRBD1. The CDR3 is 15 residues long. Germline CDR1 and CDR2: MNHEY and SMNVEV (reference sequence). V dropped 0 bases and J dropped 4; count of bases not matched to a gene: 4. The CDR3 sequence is CASSLSRRGPETQYF. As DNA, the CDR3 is TGTGCCAGCAGTTTATCCCGCAGGGGGCCAGAGACCCAGTACTTC.

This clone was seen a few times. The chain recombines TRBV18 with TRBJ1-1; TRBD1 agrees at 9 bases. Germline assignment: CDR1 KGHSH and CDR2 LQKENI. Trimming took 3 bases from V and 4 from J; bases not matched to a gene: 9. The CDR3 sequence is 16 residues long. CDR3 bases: TGTGCCAGCTCACCTTTGGGACAGGGTGGTAGCACTGAAGCTTTCTTT. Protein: CASSPLGQGGSTEAFF.

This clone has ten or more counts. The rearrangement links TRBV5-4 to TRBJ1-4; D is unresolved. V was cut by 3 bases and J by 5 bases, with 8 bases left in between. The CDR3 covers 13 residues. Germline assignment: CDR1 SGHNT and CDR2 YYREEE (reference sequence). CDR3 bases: TGTGCCAGCAGCTACCAGGAAAATGAAAAACTGTTTTTT. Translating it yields CASSYQENEKLFF.

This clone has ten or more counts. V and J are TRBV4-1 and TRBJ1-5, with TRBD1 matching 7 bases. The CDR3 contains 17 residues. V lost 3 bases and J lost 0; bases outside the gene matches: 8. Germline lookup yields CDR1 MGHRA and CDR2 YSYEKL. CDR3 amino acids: CASSHNYGQDSNQPQHF. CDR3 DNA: TGCGCCAGCAGCCACAACTACGGACAGGATAGCAATCAGCCCCAGCATTTT.

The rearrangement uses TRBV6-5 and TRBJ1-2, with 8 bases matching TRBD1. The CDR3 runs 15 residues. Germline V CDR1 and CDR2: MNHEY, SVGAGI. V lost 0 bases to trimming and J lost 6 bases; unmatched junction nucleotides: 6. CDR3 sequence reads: CASSYSGRGRDGYTF. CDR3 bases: TGTGCCAGCAGTTACTCGGGCAGGGGGCGGGATGGCTACACCTTC.

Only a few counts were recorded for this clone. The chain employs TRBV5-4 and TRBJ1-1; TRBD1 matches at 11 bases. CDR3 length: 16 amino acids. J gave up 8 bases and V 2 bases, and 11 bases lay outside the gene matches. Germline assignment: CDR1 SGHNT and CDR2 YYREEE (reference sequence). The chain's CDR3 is CASSFPRTGGATEAFF. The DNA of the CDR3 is TGTGCCAGCAGCTTTCCTAGGACAGGGGGCGCGACCGAAGCTTTCTTT.

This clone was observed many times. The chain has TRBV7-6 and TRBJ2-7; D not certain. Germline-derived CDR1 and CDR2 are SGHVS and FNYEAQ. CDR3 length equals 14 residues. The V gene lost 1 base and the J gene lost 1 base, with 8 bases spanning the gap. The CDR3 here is CASSLGQKSYEQYF. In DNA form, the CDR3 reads TGTGCCAGCAGCTTAGGGCAGAAGTCCTACGAGCAGTACTTC.

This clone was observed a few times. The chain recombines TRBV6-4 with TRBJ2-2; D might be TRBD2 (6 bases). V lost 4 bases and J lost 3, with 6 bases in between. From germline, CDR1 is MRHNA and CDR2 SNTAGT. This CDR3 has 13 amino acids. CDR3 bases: TGTGCCAGCAGTGCTAGCGACACCGGGGAGCTGTTTTTT. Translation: CASSASDTGELFF.

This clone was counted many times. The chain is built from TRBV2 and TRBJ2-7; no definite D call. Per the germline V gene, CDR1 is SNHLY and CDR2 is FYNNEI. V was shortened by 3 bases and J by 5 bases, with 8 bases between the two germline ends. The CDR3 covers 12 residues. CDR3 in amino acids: CASSDPDNEQYF. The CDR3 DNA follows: TGTGCCAGCAGTGACCCCGACAACGAGCAGTACTTC.

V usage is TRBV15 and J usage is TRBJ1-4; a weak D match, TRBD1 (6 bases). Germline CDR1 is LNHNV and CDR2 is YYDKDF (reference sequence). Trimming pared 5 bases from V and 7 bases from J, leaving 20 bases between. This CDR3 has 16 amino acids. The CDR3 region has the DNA TGTGCCACCAGCCCCAGAGGGGGGAGGGGAGGTGAAAAACTGTTTTTT. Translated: CATSPRGGRGGEKLFF.

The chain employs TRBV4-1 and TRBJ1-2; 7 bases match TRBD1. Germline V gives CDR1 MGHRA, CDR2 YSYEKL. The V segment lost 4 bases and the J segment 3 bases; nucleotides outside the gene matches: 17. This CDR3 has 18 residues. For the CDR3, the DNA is TGCGCCAGCAGCCCAGCTCCGGGACAGCCAAGGTTTTACTATGGCTACACCTTC. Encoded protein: CASSPAPGQPRFYYGYTF.

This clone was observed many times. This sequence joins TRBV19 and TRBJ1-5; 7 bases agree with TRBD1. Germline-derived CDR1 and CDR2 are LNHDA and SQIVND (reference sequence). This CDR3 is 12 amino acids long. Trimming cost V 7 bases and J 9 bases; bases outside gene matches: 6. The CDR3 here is CASTSGTVPQHF. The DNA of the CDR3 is TGTGCCAGTACCTCCGGGACAGTGCCCCAGCATTTT.

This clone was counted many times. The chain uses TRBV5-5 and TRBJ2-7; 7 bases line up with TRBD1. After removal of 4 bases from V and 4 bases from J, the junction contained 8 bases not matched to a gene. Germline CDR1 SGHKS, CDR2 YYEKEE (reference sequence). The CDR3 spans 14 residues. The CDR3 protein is CASSKGQNVYEQYF. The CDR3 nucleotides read TGTGCCAGCAGCAAGGGACAGAACGTTTACGAGCAGTACTTC.

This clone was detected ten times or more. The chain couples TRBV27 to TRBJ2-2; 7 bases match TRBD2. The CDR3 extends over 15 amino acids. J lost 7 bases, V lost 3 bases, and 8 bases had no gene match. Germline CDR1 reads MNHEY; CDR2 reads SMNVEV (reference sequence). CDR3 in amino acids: CASSFIDSGGGELFF. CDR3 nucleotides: TGTGCCAGCAGTTTCATTGACTCGGGGGGCGGGGAGCTGTTTTTT.

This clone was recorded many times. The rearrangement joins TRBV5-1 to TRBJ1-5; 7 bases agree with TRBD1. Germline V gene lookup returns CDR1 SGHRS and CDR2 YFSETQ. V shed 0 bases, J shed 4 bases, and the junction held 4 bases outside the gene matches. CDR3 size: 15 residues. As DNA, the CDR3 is TGCGCCAGCAGCTTGGGGGACAGCAAGAATCAGCCCCAGCATTTT. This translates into CASSLGDSKNQPQHF.

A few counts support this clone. The DNA for the CDR3 is TGTGCCAGCAGTTTGTTTCGGCTGAGAGAGGGTACGCAGTATTTT. Its protein product is CASSLFRLREGTQYF. The gene calls are TRBV27 and TRBJ2-3; weak D call: TRBD2 (5 bases). Germline-derived CDR1 and CDR2 are MNHEY and SMNVEV (reference sequence). The V end lost 3 bases, the J end lost 8 bases, and 18 bases lay between the germline ends. There are 15 residues in the CDR3.

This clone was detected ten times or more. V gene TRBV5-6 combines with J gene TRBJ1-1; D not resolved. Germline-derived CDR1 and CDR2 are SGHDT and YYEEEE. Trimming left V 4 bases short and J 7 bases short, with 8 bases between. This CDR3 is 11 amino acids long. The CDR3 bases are TGTGCCAGCAGCGGGGAGCTTGAAGCTTTCTTT. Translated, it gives CASSGELEAFF.

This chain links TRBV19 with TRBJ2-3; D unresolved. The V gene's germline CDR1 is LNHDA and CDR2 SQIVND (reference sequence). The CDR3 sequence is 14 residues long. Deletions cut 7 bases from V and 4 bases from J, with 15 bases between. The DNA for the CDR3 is TGTGCCAGTACCCCGGGTAGCACCGCAGATACGCAGTATTTT. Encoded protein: CASTPGSTADTQYF.

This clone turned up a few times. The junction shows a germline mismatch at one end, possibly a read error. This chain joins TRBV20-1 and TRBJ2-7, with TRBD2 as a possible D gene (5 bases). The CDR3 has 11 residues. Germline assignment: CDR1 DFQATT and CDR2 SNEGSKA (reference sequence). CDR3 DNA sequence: TGCAGTGCTAGACTCCTAGCCGAGGAGTACTTC. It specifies CSARLLAEEYF.

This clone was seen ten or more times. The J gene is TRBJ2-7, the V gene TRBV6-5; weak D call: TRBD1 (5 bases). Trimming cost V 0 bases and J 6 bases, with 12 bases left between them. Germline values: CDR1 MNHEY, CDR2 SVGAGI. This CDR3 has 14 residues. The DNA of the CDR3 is TGTGCCAGCAGTTACTCGGTCCAGGGAAGCGAGCAGTACTTC. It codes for CASSYSVQGSEQYF.

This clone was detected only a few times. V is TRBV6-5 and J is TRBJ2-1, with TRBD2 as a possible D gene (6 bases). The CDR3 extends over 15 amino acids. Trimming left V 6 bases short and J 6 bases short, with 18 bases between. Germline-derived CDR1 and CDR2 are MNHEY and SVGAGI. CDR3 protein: CASSDLAGPLNEQFF. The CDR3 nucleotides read TGTGCCAGCAGCGACTTGGCGGGGCCCCTCAATGAGCAGTTCTTC.

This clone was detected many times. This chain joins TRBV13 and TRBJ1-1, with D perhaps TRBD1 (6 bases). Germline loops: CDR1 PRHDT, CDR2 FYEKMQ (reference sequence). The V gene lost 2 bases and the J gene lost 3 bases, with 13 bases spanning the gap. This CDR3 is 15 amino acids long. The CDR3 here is CASSLKSGEHTEAFF. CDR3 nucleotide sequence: TGTGCCAGCAGCTTAAAATCAGGGGAACACACTGAAGCTTTCTTT. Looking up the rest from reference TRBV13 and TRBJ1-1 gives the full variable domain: AAGVIQSPRHLIKEKRETATLKCYPIPRHDTVYWYQQGPGQDPQFLISFYEKMQSDKGSIPDRFSAQQFSDYHSELNMSSLELGDSALYFCASSLKSGEHTEAFFGQGTRLTVV.